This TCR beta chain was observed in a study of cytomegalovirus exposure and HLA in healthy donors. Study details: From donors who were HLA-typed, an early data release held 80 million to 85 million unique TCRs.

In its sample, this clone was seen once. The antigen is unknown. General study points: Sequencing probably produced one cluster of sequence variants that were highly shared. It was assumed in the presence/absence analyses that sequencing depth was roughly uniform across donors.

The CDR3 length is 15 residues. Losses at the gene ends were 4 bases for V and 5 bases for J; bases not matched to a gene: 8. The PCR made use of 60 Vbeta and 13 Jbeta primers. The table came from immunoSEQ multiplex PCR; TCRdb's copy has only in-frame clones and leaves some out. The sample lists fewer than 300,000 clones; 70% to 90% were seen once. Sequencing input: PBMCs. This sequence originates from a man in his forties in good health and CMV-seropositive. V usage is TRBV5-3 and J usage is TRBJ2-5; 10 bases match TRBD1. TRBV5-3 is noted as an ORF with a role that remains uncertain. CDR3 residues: CARSAGQGTGETQYF. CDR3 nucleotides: TGTGCCAGAAGCGCGGGACAGGGGACCGGGGAGACCCAGTACTTC.